The rows below give T cell receptor beta chains drawn from one sample of a study of beta chain features in type 1 diabetes. Some clones are missing from TCRdb's copy, which holds only in-frame ones; the method was immunoSEQ multiplex PCR. The sample lists about 370,000 clones, less than 15% seen once, with 0.019% in the top ten. The sample taken for sequencing was naive CD4+ T cells from blood. The receptors were gathered from a woman aged 18-30 years in good health. Both conserved end residues are part of each CDR3. Each record gives: D gene, J gene, V gene, clone size, CDR3 DNA, CDR3 protein. A D gene is named only where the DNA matches it firmly. Size values are once, few and many counts, or a class for expanded clones, and some rows have none.

>TRBD2|TRBJ2-5|TRBV14|few
TGTGCCAGCAGCCTGGCGGGACTAGCGGGAGCCCAAGAGACCCAGTACTTC
CASSLAGLAGAQETQYF
>TRBD2|TRBJ2-1|TRBV25-1|NA
TGTGCCAGCAGTGAACGGGGGGGTTATGAGCAGTTCTTC
CASSERGGYEQFF
>TRBD1|TRBJ1-2|TRBV5-1|NA
TGCGCCAGCAGGCTCTTGACGGGACAGAACTATGGCTACACCTTC
CASRLLTGQNYGYTF
>NA|TRBJ2-1|TRBV21-1|NA
TGTGCCAGCAGCAAAGAAAGAGGAGCGGGAGTAGGCCCTTACAATGAGCAGTTCTTC
CASSKERGAGVGPYNEQFF
>TRBD1|TRBJ2-7|TRBV29-1|few
TGCAGCCACAGGACAGGGGGGGAGCAGTACTTC
CSHRTGGEQYF
>TRBD2|TRBJ2-5|TRBV28|few
TGTGCCAGCAGTCCCGGGACTAGCGGGTTTTCAGACTTC
CASSPGTSGFSDF
>NA|TRBJ2-5|TRBV27|once
TGTGCCAGCAGGCGAACAGGGTCAGAGACCCAGTACTTC
CASRRTGSETQYF
>NA|TRBJ1-1|TRBV19|few
TGTGCCAGTAGTACGTACATCCTGAACACTGAAGCTTTCTTT
CASSTYILNTEAFF
>TRBD2|TRBJ2-5|TRBV9|few
TGTGCCAGCAGCGTAGGCCTAGCGGGGGGGAGAGAGACCCAGTACTTC
CASSVGLAGGRETQYF
>NA|TRBJ2-7|TRBV30|few
TGTGCCTGGAGTGTACGCGGGACGCCGAGTGGGGAGCAGTACTTC
CAWSVRGTPSGEQYF
>TRBD2|TRBJ2-3|TRBV6-5|NA
TGTGCCAGCAGTTTTAGCGGGAGATCAGATACGCAGTATTTT
CASSFSGRSDTQYF
>NA|TRBJ1-5|TRBV30|few
TGTGCCTGGAACCCACCCGGGCGGCAGGGTTGGCAGCCCCAGCATTTT
CAWNPPGRQGWQPQHF
>TRBD1|TRBJ2-7|TRBV13|NA
TGTGCCAGCAGCTCAAAACAGGGGCTCGGCGGGTTCGAGCAGTACTTC
CASSSKQGLGGFEQYF
>TRBD2|TRBJ2-3|TRBV5-4|NA
TGTGCCAGCAGCCTACACACTCTAGCGGCCACAGATACGCAGTATTTT
CASSLHTLAATDTQYF